Below, 26 T cell receptor beta chains from the same sample are listed, as sequenced in a study of blood T cell repertoires in COVID-19. Some clones are missing from TCRdb's copy, which holds only in-frame ones; the method was immunoSEQ multiplex PCR. The sample has about 48,000 clones; approximately 83% are singletons. Sequencing was performed on peripheral blood. These TCRs come from a man in his 70s with acute or convalescent COVID-19.

This clone was counted a few times. The V and J genes are TRBV6-5 and TRBJ2-7, with a tentative D call TRBD2 (5 bases). The CDR3 is 14 residues long. V was shortened by 6 bases and J by 2 bases, with 14 bases between the two germline ends. CDR1 MNHEY and CDR2 SVGAGI come from the germline V gene. CDR3 sequence: CASRPPGYPYEQYF. CDR3 sequence (DNA): TGTGCCAGCAGACCTCCGGGATACCCCTACGAGCAGTACTTC.

The gene calls are TRBV27 and TRBJ2-3; 7 bases match TRBD1. CDR1 and CDR2 from the germline V gene are MNHEY and SMNVEV (reference sequence). Unmatched junction bases numbered 7, after V lost 6 bases and J lost 4 bases. CDR3 length equals 14 residues. CDR3 coding DNA: TGTGCCAGCAGCGGACAGGCCCTGGCAGATACGCAGTATTTT. Protein product: CASSGQALADTQYF.

This clone has a single count. V gene TRBV7-9 combines with J gene TRBJ1-1; no clear D. Germline V gives CDR1 SEHNR, CDR2 FQNEAQ (reference sequence). Trimming left V 8 bases short and J 1 base short, with 8 bases between. This CDR3 comprises 12 residues. CDR3 nucleotides: TGTGCCAGCTTAAGAGGGAACACTGAAGCTTTCTTT. This translates into CASLRGNTEAFF.

The rearrangement links TRBV11-1 to TRBJ2-1; possibly TRBD2 for D (6 bases). Germline V gene data show CDR1 as SGHAT and CDR2 as FQDESV (reference sequence). The ends were cut back, 7 bases at V and 9 bases at J, with 22 bases in the middle. This CDR3 has 15 residues. The CDR3 nucleotides read TGTGCCAGCACCCTATCGAGCCTAGCGTTAGGTGAGCAGTTCTTC. Its protein is CASTLSSLALGEQFF.

DNA for the CDR3: TGTGCCAGCAGCCCCAGGAACCCTGATAGCTCCTACAATGAGCAGTTCTTC. Amino acids: CASSPRNPDSSYNEQFF. The genes are TRBV11-3 and TRBJ2-1; unclear D gene. CDR3 size: 17 residues. The V and J ends lost 5 bases and 0 bases respectively, with 17 bases between them. Looked up from germline, CDR1 is SGHNT and CDR2 is YENEEA.

The chain carries TRBV5-1 and TRBJ2-5; the D gene is possibly TRBD1 (6 bases). Trimming cost V 4 bases and J 2 bases, with 15 bases left between them. This CDR3 spans 15 amino acids. Looked up from germline, CDR1 is SGHRS and CDR2 is YFSETQ. The CDR3 spells CASSATGQLQETQYF. CDR3 DNA sequence: TGCGCCAGCAGCGCGACCGGACAGTTACAAGAGACCCAGTACTTC.

V gene TRBV3-1 (or the pseudogene TRBV3-2) combines with J gene TRBJ1-4; TRBD1 aligns across 10 bases. Trimming at V came to 3 bases and at J to 5 bases, leaving 6 bases not matched to a gene. The CDR3 is 16 residues long. The germline CDR1 and CDR2 sequences are LGHDT and YNNKEL (reference sequence). The CDR3 loop is CASSQARTGGNEKLFF. Here the CDR3 DNA reads TGTGCCAGCAGCCAGGCTCGGACAGGGGGAAATGAAAAACTGTTTTTT.

The V and J genes are TRBV30 and TRBJ1-3, with D possibly TRBD1 on 6 matching bases. CDR1 and CDR2 (germline): GTSNPN, SVGIG (reference sequence). There are 15 residues in the CDR3. The V and J ends lost 5 bases and 2 bases respectively, with 16 bases between them. The CDR3 protein is CAWSPRGVAGNTIYF. As DNA, the CDR3 is TGTGCCTGGTCCCCCAGGGGAGTGGCTGGAAACACCATATATTTT.

This sequence joins TRBV28 and TRBJ1-6; 7 bases align to TRBD1. CDR1 and CDR2 (germline): MDHEN, SYDVKM. After removal of 6 bases from V and 7 bases from J, the junction contained 9 bases not matched to a gene. This CDR3 region has 15 residues. In DNA, the CDR3 is TGTGCCAGCAGAAACGCGGACAGGTTGAATTCACCCCTCCACTTT. Its translation: CASRNADRLNSPLHF.

The chain has TRBV20-1 and TRBJ1-2; 8 bases align to TRBD1. The CDR3 spans 12 residues. After removal of 4 bases from V and 7 bases from J, the junction contained 5 bases not matched to a gene. Germline loops: CDR1 DFQATT, CDR2 SNEGSKA (reference sequence). CDR3 nucleotides: TGCAGTGCTATTGACAGGGGCACTGGCTACACCTTC. Translating gives CSAIDRGTGYTF.

A single count supports this clone. This sequence joins TRBV11-3 and TRBJ2-2, with D perhaps matching TRBD2 (6 bases). Germline V gene data show CDR1 as SGHNT and CDR2 as YENEEA. The CDR3 is made up of 16 amino acids. Trimming stripped 5 bases from V and 9 bases from J, with 22 bases between. The CDR3, as DNA: TGTGCCAGCAGCCGCGGGGATGTAGGGGCGGTCCGGGAGCTGTTTTTT. It specifies CASSRGDVGAVRELFF.

The gene calls are TRBV5-1 and TRBJ1-3; D is uncertain. V was cut by 0 bases and J by 2 bases, with 9 bases left in between. There are 15 residues in the CDR3. Per the germline V gene, CDR1 is SGHRS and CDR2 is YFSETQ. The CDR3: CASSLVGEAGNTIYF. The CDR3 DNA follows: TGCGCCAGCAGCTTGGTCGGGGAGGCTGGAAACACCATATATTTT. Together with reference TRBV5-1 and TRBJ1-3, the CDR3 gives the full variable domain: KAGVTQTPRYLIKTRGQQVTLSCSPISGHRSVSWYQQTPGQGLQFLFEYFSETQRNKGNFPGRFSGRQFSNSRSEMNVSTLELGDSALYLCASSLVGEAGNTIYFGEGSWLTVV.

The chain is built from TRBV6-5 and TRBJ1-1, with D perhaps TRBD1 (6 bases). The V and J ends lost 2 bases and 1 base respectively, with 14 bases between them. This CDR3 is 16 amino acids long. CDR1 and CDR2 (germline): MNHEY, SVGAGI. The DNA for the CDR3 is TGTGCCAGCAGTTACGGCAACACCAGGGGGAACACTGAAGCTTTCTTT. This translates into CASSYGNTRGNTEAFF.

The chain links TRBV19 to TRBJ1-3; tentatively, D is TRBD1 (6 bases). The CDR3 length is 14 residues. Germline assignment: CDR1 LNHDA and CDR2 SQIVND (reference sequence). Trimming pared 7 bases from V and 2 bases from J, leaving 12 bases between. The CDR3 nucleotides read TGTGCCAGTATTCAACAGGGAACTGGAAACACCATATATTTT. This gives the protein CASIQQGTGNTIYF.

This chain uses TRBV5-1 with TRBJ1-3; D remains ambiguous. The CDR3 has 14 residues. Looked up from germline, CDR1 is SGHRS and CDR2 is YFSETQ. The V end lost 2 bases, the J end lost 0 bases, and 6 bases lay between the germline ends. The CDR3 DNA reads as TGCGCCAGCAGCTTCACCAGCTCTGGAAACACCATATATTTT. Protein product: CASSFTSSGNTIYF.

V usage is TRBV6-5 and J usage is TRBJ1-5; TRBD1 is a possible D gene (5 bases). Between the trimmed V and J ends, which lost 6 bases and 6 bases, there was a span of 15 bases. The CDR3 contains 14 residues. Looked up from germline, CDR1 is MNHEY and CDR2 is SVGAGI. The CDR3 reads CASSRMQRGQPQHF. In nucleotides, the CDR3 is TGTGCCAGCAGCCGAATGCAAAGGGGTCAGCCCCAGCATTTT.

The chain joins TRBV29-1 to TRBJ1-1, with TRBD1 matching 11 bases. Per germline, CDR1 SQVTM and CDR2 ANQGSEA. The CDR3 consists of 13 residues. With 6 bases clipped from V and 7 bases from J, the junction kept 7 bases outside the gene matches. CDR3 nucleotide sequence: TGCAGCGTCTGGACAGGGGGCGTGAGTGAAGCTTTCTTT. Protein sequence: CSVWTGGVSEAFF.

This clone is a singleton in its sample. The chain uses TRBV10-3 and TRBJ2-7, with 7 nucleotides matching TRBD2. Trimming removed 5 bases from V and 1 base from J; junction bases left unmatched: 8. Germline V gene lookup returns CDR1 ENHRY and CDR2 SYGVKD. CDR3 length: 15 residues. The CDR3 sequence: CAISSPGRGSYEQYF. As DNA, the CDR3 is TGTGCCATCAGTTCCCCGGGGAGGGGTTCCTACGAGCAGTACTTC.

This clone was seen only once. The rearrangement links TRBV7-8 to TRBJ2-5, with 7 nucleotides matching TRBD1. Trimming at V came to 9 bases and at J to 5 bases, leaving 12 bases not matched to a gene. Germline V CDR1 and CDR2: SGHVS, FQNEAQ. The CDR3 contains 14 residues. CDR3 coding DNA: TGTGCCAGTGAGACGCTAGGGGGCGGGGAGACCCAGTACTTC. Encoded protein: CASETLGGGETQYF. Complete variable domain (other parts from reference TRBV7-8 and TRBJ2-5): GAGVSQSPRYKVAKRGQDVALRCDPISGHVSLFWYQQALGQGPEFLTYFQNEAQLDKSGLPSDRFFAERPEGSVSTLKIQRTQQEDSAVYLCASETLGGGETQYFGPGTRLLVL.

This chain links TRBV6-5 with TRBJ1-1; D ambiguous. Germline V CDR1 and CDR2: MNHEY, SVGAGI. Between the trimmed V and J ends, which lost 4 bases and 0 bases, there was a span of 6 bases. CDR3 length equals 13 residues. The CDR3 region has the DNA TGTGCCAGCAGTTCCCCAGTGAACACTGAAGCTTTCTTT. It encodes CASSSPVNTEAFF.

This chain connects TRBV11-2 to TRBJ2-7; 9 nucleotides line up with TRBD1. Trimming took 1 base from V and 2 from J; bases not matched to a gene: 6. Germline V gives CDR1 SGHAT, CDR2 FQNNGV. This CDR3 has 16 residues. CDR3 sequence reads: CASSLGLTGGPYEQYF. The CDR3 DNA reads as TGTGCCAGCAGCTTAGGGTTGACAGGGGGTCCCTACGAGCAGTACTTC.

The chain has TRBV7-3 and TRBJ2-3; the D gene is possibly TRBD2 (5 bases). Germline V lookup: CDR1 SGHTA, CDR2 FQGTGA. The CDR3 contains 15 residues. V lost 1 base to trimming and J lost 0 bases, with 8 bases between them. CDR3 in DNA: TGTGCCAGCAGCTTAAGCCGGACTAGCACAGATACGCAGTATTTT. Encoded protein: CASSLSRTSTDTQYF.

V is TRBV6-2 or TRBV6-3 and J is TRBJ2-1; 12 bases match TRBD2. Per germline, CDR1 MNHEY and CDR2 SVGEGT. The CDR3 loop spans 17 amino acids. Germline trimming cut 2 bases from V and 8 bases from J; bases unmatched to any gene: 10. CDR3 loop: CASSYLTSGRTWHEQFF. The CDR3 bases are TGTGCCAGCAGTTACCTGACTAGCGGGAGAACTTGGCATGAGCAGTTCTTC.

This clone was observed a single time. As DNA, the CDR3 is TGTGCCAGCAGCCAAGCATCTGCCAGGGTGGGCGAGCAGTACTTC. This codes for CASSQASARVGEQYF. The chain carries TRBV4-2 and TRBJ2-7; a weak D match, TRBD1 (5 bases). The CDR3 spans 15 residues. Looked up from germline, CDR1 is LGHNA and CDR2 is YNFKEQ. V lost 1 base and J 6 bases, leaving 16 bases between the germline ends.

J is TRBJ1-3 and V is TRBV6-1; maybe TRBD1 (5 bases). Per the germline V gene, CDR1 is MNHNS and CDR2 is SASEGT. This CDR3 contains 13 residues. V was pared by 0 bases and J by 9 bases, with 9 bases between. CDR3 residues: CASSEAQVTTIYF. The CDR3 region has the DNA TGTGCCAGCAGTGAAGCACAGGTTACCACCATATATTTT.

The chain combines TRBV7-8 with TRBJ2-2, with 11 nucleotides matching TRBD2. The CDR3 runs to 17 residues. Losses at the gene ends were 0 bases for V and 8 bases for J; bases not matched to a gene: 8. Germline-derived CDR1 and CDR2 are SGHVS and FQNEAQ. The CDR3 protein is CASSLAGTSGSWGELFF. DNA of the CDR3: TGTGCCAGCAGCTTAGCGGGGACTAGCGGCTCCTGGGGGGAGCTGTTTTTT.